One and the same sample provided the 28 T cell receptor beta chains below, sequenced in a study of T-cell reconstitution after alpha-beta-depleted transplantation in children. TCRbeta library preparation incorporated unique molecular identifiers. TCRdb redid the calling of the PCR reads with MiXCR, one entry per CDR3 protein. The sample has about 19,000 distinct CDR3 sequences; over 10% are singletons. The specimen was PBMCs, mostly from graft donor cells, collected 60 days after TCRalphabeta/CD19-depleted stem cell transplant. The receptors stem from a female patient between 2 and 10 years old who had a stem cell transplant for congenital amegakaryocytic thrombocytopenia, so the T cells may come from the graft donor.

Many counts were recorded for this clonotype. The gene calls are TRBV5-1 and TRBJ2-5; 10 bases fit TRBD2. The V and J ends lost 0 bases and 3 bases, in that order; junction bases with no gene match: 5. There are 16 residues in the CDR3. Per the germline V gene, CDR1 is SGHRS and CDR2 is YFSETQ. DNA of the CDR3: TGCGCCAGCAGCTTGGGGATCCTAGCGGGAGAAGAGACCCAGTACTTC. Translating it yields CASSLGILAGEETQYF.

This clonotype was seen only a few times. This sequence joins TRBV19 and TRBJ2-6; D remains unclear. This CDR3 spans 12 amino acids. Germline CDR1 and CDR2: LNHDA and SQIVND (reference sequence). V shed 11 bases and J shed 4 bases, with 9 bases lying between them. CDR3 in amino acids: CASKTGANVLTF. The CDR3 DNA reads as TGTGCCTCGAAGACCGGGGCCAACGTCCTGACTTTC.

This clonotype was recorded at least ten times. The V gene is TRBV3-1, the J gene TRBJ1-3, with D uncertain. The CDR3 spans 12 residues. V was trimmed by 0 bases and J by 6 bases, leaving 3 bases between them. Germline V lookup: CDR1 LGHDT, CDR2 YNNKEL (reference sequence). DNA of the CDR3: TGTGCCAGCAGCCAAGATAAAAACACCATATATTTT. Its protein is CASSQDKNTIYF.

This clonotype has ten or more counts. The chain carries TRBV5-1 and TRBJ2-1; D remains ambiguous. The CDR3 contains 15 residues. Germline lookup yields CDR1 SGHRS and CDR2 YFSETQ. V shed 0 bases and J shed 1 base, with 8 bases lying between them. CDR3 sequence (DNA): TGCGCCAGCAGCTTGGCGTGGGGATCCTACAATGAGCAGTTCTTC. This sequence encodes CASSLAWGSYNEQFF.

This clonotype has ten or more counts. The rearrangement links TRBV12-3 or TRBV12-4 to TRBJ1-1; D call uncertain. This CDR3 has 15 residues. V gave up 8 bases and J gave up 0 bases, with 16 bases separating them. The CDR3 region is CASPHPDNLNTEAFF. In nucleotides, the CDR3 is TGTGCCAGCCCTCATCCCGACAACTTGAACACTGAAGCTTTCTTT.

This clonotype came up many times. The rearrangement uses TRBV20-1 and TRBJ2-7; 9 positions match TRBD2. V trimming: 0 bases; J trimming: 0 bases; junction bases outside the gene matches: 9. The CDR3 sequence is 17 residues long. Germline CDR1 is DFQATT and CDR2 is SNEGSKA (reference sequence). As DNA, the CDR3 is TGCAGTGCTAGAGATGGTAGGCTAGCGGGAATCTCCTACGAGCAGTACTTC. Encoded protein: CSARDGRLAGISYEQYF.

This clonotype was recorded many times. The chain carries TRBV29-1 and TRBJ2-1; 8 bases map to TRBD2. Trimming removed 3 bases from V and 10 bases from J; junction bases left unmatched: 8. The CDR3 consists of 13 residues. The germline V gene encodes CDR1 SQVTM and CDR2 ANQGSEA. The CDR3 DNA reads TGCAGCGTTGAGCTGGGACTAGTTTACGAGCAGTTCTTC. Translating gives CSVELGLVYEQFF.

In its sample, this clonotype was seen many times. The chain recombines TRBV5-1 with TRBJ2-5; the D is unclear. V was shortened by 3 bases and J by 1 base, with 1 base between the two germline ends. This CDR3 has 11 residues. Germline V gene lookup returns CDR1 SGHRS and CDR2 YFSETQ. The CDR3: CASSSQETQYF. As DNA, the CDR3 is TGCGCCAGCAGCTCCCAAGAGACCCAGTACTTC.

Ten or more counts support this clonotype. The CDR3 nucleotides read TGTGCCAGCAGCTTAACTTATGAACTAGCAGATACGCAGTATTTT. Its translation is CASSLTYELADTQYF. This chain uses TRBV7-3 with TRBJ2-3; D may be TRBD2 (5 bases). From germline, CDR1 is SGHTA and CDR2 FQGTGA. V shed 0 bases and J shed 4 bases, with 11 bases lying between them. CDR3 length: 15 amino acids.

This clonotype was observed many times. This rearrangement joins TRBV11-2 to TRBJ2-5; the D gene is possibly TRBD2 (6 bases). The CDR3 extends over 15 amino acids. Germline V gene lookup returns CDR1 SGHAT and CDR2 FQNNGV. V shed 1 base and J shed 0 bases, with 9 bases lying between them. The CDR3 sequence: CASSLVGGNQETQYF. The CDR3 DNA follows: TGTGCCAGCAGCTTAGTTGGGGGGAACCAAGAGACCCAGTACTTC.

This clonotype was seen at least ten times. The chain links TRBV15 to TRBJ2-2; no clear D gene. This CDR3 spans 17 amino acids. Germline-derived CDR1 and CDR2 are LNHNV and YYDKDF (reference sequence). Trimming cost V 0 bases and J 2 bases, with 13 bases left between them. In nucleotides, the CDR3 is TGTGCCACCAGCAGAGATTCGGCCGTGGGCAACACCGGGGAGCTGTTTTTT. Encoded protein: CATSRDSAVGNTGELFF. Full variable domain (rest looked up from reference TRBV15 and TRBJ2-2): DAMVIQNPRYQVTQFGKPVTLSCSQTLNHNVMYWYQQKSSQAPKLLFHYYDKDFNNEADTPDNFQSRRPNTSFCFLDIRSPGLGDTAMYLCATSRDSAVGNTGELFFGEGSRLTVL.

This clonotype was found a few times. The junction does not match germline at one end; this may be a read error. This chain uses TRBV20-1 with TRBJ2-1; the D gene is possibly TRBD1 (6 bases). The CDR3 runs to 17 residues. Germline CDR1 DFQATT, CDR2 SNEGSKA (reference sequence). The CDR3 region has the DNA TGCTGTGCTAGAGGTGGGGGCGGAGCCGCTGTACGCAATGAGCAGTTCTTC. Its protein is CCARGGGGAAVRNEQFF.

The table lists this clonotype with many counts. DNA for the CDR3: TGTGCCAGCAGCCTCGGGACAGGGATTTCCTACGAGCAGTACTTC. It codes for CASSLGTGISYEQYF. The genes are TRBV5-6 and TRBJ2-7; 9 nucleotides match TRBD1. Unmatched junction bases numbered 6, after V lost 4 bases and J lost 1 base. The CDR3 runs to 15 residues. Germline V gives CDR1 SGHDT, CDR2 YYEEEE.

The V and J genes are TRBV28 and TRBJ2-7; no clear D. The ends were cut back, 5 bases at V and 7 bases at J, with 9 bases in the middle. From germline, CDR1 is MDHEN and CDR2 SYDVKM. This CDR3 is built from 11 residues. CDR3 protein: CASSPPREQYF. DNA of the CDR3: TGTGCCAGCAGTCCGCCCCGAGAGCAGTACTTC.

About this clonotype itself: This may arise from a read error, as a much more abundant clone is one base away. V is TRBV5-1 and J is TRBJ2-7; the D gene is possibly TRBD2 (6 bases). Germline V lookup: CDR1 SGHRS, CDR2 YFSETQ. The CDR3 length is 15 residues. The V end lost 3 bases, the J end lost 3 bases, and 16 bases lay between the germline ends. The CDR3 nucleotides read TGCGCCAGCAGCTCGAACCCGACTAGACGCTACGAGCAGTACTTC. This codes for CASSSNPTRRYEQYF. The full variable domain, in which reference TRBV5-1 and TRBJ2-7 provide the parts outside the CDR3, is KAGVTQTPRYLIKTRGQQVTLSCSPISGHRSVSWYQQTPGQGLQFLFEYFSETQRNKGNFPGRFSGRQFSNSRSEMNVSTLELGDSALYLCASSSNPTRRYEQYFGPGTRLTVT.

The rearrangement links TRBV9 to TRBJ2-2, with 10 positions matching TRBD2. J lost 1 base, V lost 4 bases, and 4 bases had no gene match. Germline V gene sequence: CDR1 SGDLS, CDR2 YYNGEE. The CDR3 runs 16 residues. The CDR3 DNA reads as TGTGCCAGCAGCAGACTAGCGGGTAGGAACACCGGGGAGCTGTTTTTT. Translation: CASSRLAGRNTGELFF. Full variable domain (rest looked up from reference TRBV9 and TRBJ2-2): DSGVTQTPKHLITATGQRVTLRCSPRSGDLSVYWYQQSLDQGLQFLIQYYNGEERAKGNILERFSAQQFPDLHSELNLSSLELGDSALYFCASSRLAGRNTGELFFGEGSRLTVL.

This clonotype was observed a handful of times. This chain links TRBV5-1 with TRBJ2-5; TRBD2 matches at 9 bases. Germline-derived CDR1 and CDR2 are SGHRS and YFSETQ. CDR3 length: 17 amino acids. Trimming took 5 bases from V and 3 from J; bases not matched to a gene: 14. The CDR3 loop reads CASSWSVGLAGEETQYF. The CDR3 coding sequence is TGCGCCAGCAGTTGGTCCGTAGGGTTAGCGGGAGAAGAGACCCAGTACTTC. The variable domain in full, completed from reference TRBV5-1 and TRBJ2-5, reads KAGVTQTPRYLIKTRGQQVTLSCSPISGHRSVSWYQQTPGQGLQFLFEYFSETQRNKGNFPGRFSGRQFSNSRSEMNVSTLELGDSALYLCASSWSVGLAGEETQYFGPGTRLLVL.

This clonotype was recorded many times. The gene calls are TRBV5-1 and TRBJ2-3; the D gene is possibly TRBD2 (5 bases). The V end lost 0 bases, the J end lost 4 bases, and 12 bases lay between the germline ends. This CDR3 has 15 amino acids. CDR1 and CDR2 from the germline V gene are SGHRS and YFSETQ. The CDR3 region has the DNA TGCGCCAGCAGCTTGGTTTTCGGGCGGGCAGATACGCAGTATTTT. Encoded protein: CASSLVFGRADTQYF.

This clonotype appeared many times. The CDR3 nucleotides are TGCAGTGCTCCTTCGAACACGACTAGCGGGGGCCAGTTCTTC. It codes for CSAPSNTTSGGQFF. V usage is TRBV20-1 and J usage is TRBJ2-1; 12 bases match TRBD2. V was clipped by 5 bases and J by 13 bases; unmatched bases: 12. There are 14 residues in the CDR3. The germline CDR1 and CDR2 sequences are DFQATT and SNEGSKA (reference sequence).

The table lists this clonotype with many counts. V and J are TRBV12-3 or TRBV12-4 and TRBJ1-2; 7 nucleotides align to TRBD1. This CDR3 has 13 amino acids. The J segment lost 8 bases and the V segment lost 4 bases, leaving 7 bases of the junction unmatched. CDR3 residues: CASSYRGGRGYTF. DNA of the CDR3: TGTGCCAGCAGTTACAGGGGCGGAAGGGGCTACACCTTC.

There are many counts of this clonotype. In DNA, the CDR3 is TGCGCCAGCAGCTGGCCGAGGACTAGCGGATACAATGAGCAGTTCTTC. Translation: CASSWPRTSGYNEQFF. The chain has TRBV5-1 and TRBJ2-1; 10 bases fit TRBD2. The CDR3 loop spans 16 amino acids. Germline lookup yields CDR1 SGHRS and CDR2 YFSETQ. V dropped 3 bases and J dropped 4; count of bases not matched to a gene: 7. The full variable domain, completed using reference TRBV5-1 and TRBJ2-1, is KAGVTQTPRYLIKTRGQQVTLSCSPISGHRSVSWYQQTPGQGLQFLFEYFSETQRNKGNFPGRFSGRQFSNSRSEMNVSTLELGDSALYLCASSWPRTSGYNEQFFGPGTRLTVL.

The CDR3 coding sequence is TGTGCCAGCAGCTTAGAATGGGACTATGGCTACACCTTC. The encoded protein is CASSLEWDYGYTF. J is TRBJ1-2 and V is TRBV7-9; D is ambiguous. Trimming stripped 1 base from V and 3 bases from J, with 6 bases between. Germline V CDR1 and CDR2: SEHNR, FQNEAQ (reference sequence). The CDR3 runs to 13 residues.

This clonotype was seen many times. V gene TRBV14 combines with J gene TRBJ2-2; TRBD2 is a possible D gene (6 bases). V lost 1 base, J lost 1 base, and 10 bases lay in between. The germline CDR1 and CDR2 sequences are SGHDN and FVKESK. The CDR3 has 16 residues. The CDR3 is CASSQVGGLNTGELFF. CDR3 nucleotide sequence: TGTGCCAGCAGCCAAGTGGGAGGCTTGAACACCGGGGAGCTGTTTTTT.

This clonotype was recorded at least ten times. The V gene is TRBV20-1, the J gene TRBJ2-1; 11 positions agree with TRBD2. The V gene's germline CDR1 is DFQATT and CDR2 SNEGSKA (reference sequence). The CDR3 is 19 amino acids. The junction had 16 bases not matched to a gene; V was cut back by 1 base and J by 5 bases. CDR3 nucleotide sequence: TGCAGTGCTAGAGGTGGGCTAGCGGGAGGTGGGGCCAAACACAATGAGCAGTTCTTC. Translation gives CSARGGLAGGGAKHNEQFF.

Comments on this clonotype: This could be a read error, since a much larger clone is one nucleotide away. The chain's CDR3 is CDSSYGQGHEKLFF. The DNA of the CDR3 is TGTGACAGCAGCTACGGACAGGGGCATGAAAAACTGTTTTTT. This chain uses TRBV7-9 with TRBJ1-4; 9 bases are a match to TRBD1. The CDR3 extends over 14 amino acids. Germline CDR1 and CDR2: SEHNR and FQNEAQ (reference sequence).

This clonotype was seen many times. V gene TRBV12-3 or TRBV12-4 combines with J gene TRBJ2-7; D is perhaps TRBD2 (6 bases). With 5 bases removed from V and 0 bases from J, the gap between germline ends came to 11 bases. CDR3 length: 14 amino acids. The CDR3 reads CASSGTVSSYEQYF. The CDR3 DNA follows: TGTGCCAGCAGTGGGACTGTCAGCTCCTACGAGCAGTACTTC.

This clonotype was seen many times. The rearrangement joins TRBV20-1 to TRBJ2-7, with D unresolved. This CDR3 comprises 11 residues. The V end lost 3 bases, the J end lost 3 bases, and 6 bases lay between the germline ends. Germline V gives CDR1 DFQATT, CDR2 SNEGSKA (reference sequence). CDR3 residues: CSASELYEQYF. Here the CDR3 DNA reads TGCAGTGCTAGTGAACTCTACGAGCAGTACTTC.

This clonotype has ten or more counts. The rearrangement uses TRBV12-3 or TRBV12-4 and TRBJ1-5; D is unclear. CDR3 length: 17 residues. V was cut by 4 bases and J by 2 bases, with 18 bases left in between. The CDR3 sequence is CASSYDWGSGGNQPQHF. Here the CDR3 DNA reads TGTGCCAGCAGTTACGACTGGGGTTCTGGGGGCAATCAGCCCCAGCATTTT.